Detailed here is one TCR beta chain. Clinical history as reported by participants underpinned cohort assignment. Donors in Cohort 3 who had recovered were those with two negative PCRs, healthcare professional clearance, or resolution of their symptoms. The source of the sample is a study of blood T cell repertoires in COVID-19. In the study overall: The analysed material was cDNA or gDNA that came from T cells, B-cell-depleted T cells, or PBMCs.

Per the original methods: Estimation of nucleated cell counts relied on the amplification of reference gene primers. Here immunoSEQ multiplex PCR was the method, and the copy in TCRdb shows in-frame clones only, minus some. From that table come the V and J calls and clone size; the DNA was used to work out D and trimming. The data contain roughly 360,000 clones, over 75% of them singletons. Sequencing used PBMCs or T cells enriched from blood (not recorded which). The TCR sequence derives from a man aged 25 to 40 who had recovered from COVID-19.

CDR3 sequence: CASSLESVRSGNTIYF. The CDR3 DNA follows: TGCGCCAGCAGCTTGGAATCAGTCCGCTCTGGAAACACCATATATTTT. The chain has TRBV5-1 and TRBJ1-3; D remains ambiguous. Trimming left V 0 bases short and J 0 bases short, with 10 bases between. This CDR3 spans 16 amino acids. From germline, CDR1 is SGHRS and CDR2 YFSETQ.